This TCR beta chain was recovered during a study of breast tumors, draining lymph nodes, adjacent tissues. Using its own MiXCR run on the multiplex PCR reads, TCRdb lists one record per CDR3 protein. Among some 250,000 distinct CDR3 sequences listed, around 35% were seen once. Axillary draining lymph nodes of breast cancer patients supplied the node samples. Whole-study results and caveats: Luminal-like breast cancer showed significantly greater tumor-nontumor repertoire similarity than basal-like breast cancer did. Tumor repertoires ranked between lymph nodes and nontumor tissue in diversity, with V and J gene preferences.

As to this clonotype: Its antigen is currently unknown.

Sequenced input: axillary lymph node tissue. The TCR comes from a female donor with breast cancer. Some clones in this sample may be carry-over from other donors' samples.

CDR3 in amino acids: CATSGTGGGTQYF. CDR3 in DNA: TGTGCCACCAGTGGGACAGGGGGGGGGACCCAGTACTTC. V gene TRBV24-1 combines with J gene TRBJ2-5, with TRBD1 identical over 10 bases. This CDR3 region has 13 residues. From germline, CDR1 is KGHDR and CDR2 SFDVKD. The junction had 3 bases not matched to a gene; V was cut back by 5 bases and J by 7 bases.